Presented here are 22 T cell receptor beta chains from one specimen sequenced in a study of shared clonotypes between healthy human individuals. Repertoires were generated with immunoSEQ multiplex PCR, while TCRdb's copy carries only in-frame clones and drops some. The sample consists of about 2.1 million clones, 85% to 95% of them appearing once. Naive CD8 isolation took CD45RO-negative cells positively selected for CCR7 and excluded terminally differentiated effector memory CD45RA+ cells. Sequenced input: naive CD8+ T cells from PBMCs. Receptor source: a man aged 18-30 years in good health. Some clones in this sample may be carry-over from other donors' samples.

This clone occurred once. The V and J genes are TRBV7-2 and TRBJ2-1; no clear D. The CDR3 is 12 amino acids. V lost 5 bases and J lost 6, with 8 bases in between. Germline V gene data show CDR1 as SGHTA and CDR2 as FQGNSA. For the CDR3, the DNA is TGTGCCAGCAGCCTCGACCGCAATGAGCAGTTCTTC. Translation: CASSLDRNEQFF. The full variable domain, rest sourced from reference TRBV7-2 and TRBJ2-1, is GAGVSQSPSNKVTEKGKDVELRCDPISGHTALYWYRQSLGQGLEFLIYFQGNSAPDKSGLPSDRFSAERTGGSVSTLTIQRTQQEDSAVYLCASSLDRNEQFFGPGTRLTVL.

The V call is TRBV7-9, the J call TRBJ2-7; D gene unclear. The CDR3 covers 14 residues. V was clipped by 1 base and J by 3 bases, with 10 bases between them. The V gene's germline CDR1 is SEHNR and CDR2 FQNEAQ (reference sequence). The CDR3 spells CASSLGTDDYEQYF. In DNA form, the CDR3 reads TGTGCCAGCAGCTTAGGGACCGATGACTACGAGCAGTACTTC.

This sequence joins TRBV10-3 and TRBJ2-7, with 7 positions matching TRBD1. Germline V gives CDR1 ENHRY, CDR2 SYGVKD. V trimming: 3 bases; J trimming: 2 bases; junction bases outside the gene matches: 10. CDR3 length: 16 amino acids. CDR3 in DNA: TGTGCCATCAGTGAAGGGGGTCCGACAGGGCCCTACGAGCAGTACTTC. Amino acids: CAISEGGPTGPYEQYF.

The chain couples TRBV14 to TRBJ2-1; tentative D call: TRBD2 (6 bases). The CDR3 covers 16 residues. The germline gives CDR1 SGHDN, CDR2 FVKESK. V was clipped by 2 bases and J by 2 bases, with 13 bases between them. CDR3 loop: CASSQSGTSTYNEQFF. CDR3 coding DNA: TGTGCCAGCAGCCAATCCGGGACTTCCACCTACAATGAGCAGTTCTTC.

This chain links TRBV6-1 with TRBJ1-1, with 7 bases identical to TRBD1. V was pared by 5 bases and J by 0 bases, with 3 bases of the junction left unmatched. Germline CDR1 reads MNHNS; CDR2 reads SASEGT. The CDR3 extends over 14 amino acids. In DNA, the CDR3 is TGTGCCAGCAGTAACAGGGGACTGAACACTGAAGCTTTCTTT. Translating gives CASSNRGLNTEAFF.

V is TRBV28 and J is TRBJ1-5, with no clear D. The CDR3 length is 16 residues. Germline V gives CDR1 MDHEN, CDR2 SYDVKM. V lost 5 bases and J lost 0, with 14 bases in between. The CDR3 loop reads CASSPRGVNSNQPQHF. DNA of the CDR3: TGTGCCAGCAGTCCCCGGGGAGTTAATAGCAATCAGCCCCAGCATTTT. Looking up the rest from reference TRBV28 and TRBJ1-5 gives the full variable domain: DVKVTQSSRYLVKRTGEKVFLECVQDMDHENMFWYRQDPGLGLRLIYFSYDVKMKEKGDIPEGYSVSREKKERFSLILESASTNQTSMYLCASSPRGVNSNQPQHFGDGTRLSIL.

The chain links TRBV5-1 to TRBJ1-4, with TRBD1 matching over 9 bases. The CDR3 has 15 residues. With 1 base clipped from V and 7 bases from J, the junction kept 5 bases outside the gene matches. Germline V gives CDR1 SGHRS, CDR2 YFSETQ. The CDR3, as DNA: TGCGCCAGCAGCTTGACCGGGACAGGGTCTGAAAAACTGTTTTTT. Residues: CASSLTGTGSEKLFF.

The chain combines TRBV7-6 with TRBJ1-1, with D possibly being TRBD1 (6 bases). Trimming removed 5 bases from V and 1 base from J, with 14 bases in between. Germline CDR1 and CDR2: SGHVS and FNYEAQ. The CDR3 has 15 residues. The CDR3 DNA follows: TGTGCCAGCAGCCCGATGGGACACACGAACACTGAAGCTTTCTTT. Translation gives CASSPMGHTNTEAFF. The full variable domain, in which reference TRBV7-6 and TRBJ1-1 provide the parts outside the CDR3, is GAGVSQSPRYKVTKRGQDVALRCDPISGHVSLYWYRQALGQGPEFLTYFNYEAQQDKSGLPNDRFSAERPEGSISTLTIQRTEQRDSAMYRCASSPMGHTNTEAFFGQGTRLTVV.

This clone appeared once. CDR3: CASSLAGTEAFF. CDR3 DNA sequence: TGTGCCAGCAGCTTAGCTGGCACTGAAGCTTTCTTT. The gene calls are TRBV13 and TRBJ1-1; D gene unclear. Germline loops: CDR1 PRHDT, CDR2 FYEKMQ (reference sequence). The CDR3 is 12 residues long. Trimming removed 1 base at V and 4 bases at J, with 4 bases between.

CDR3 in DNA: TGTGCCAGCAGCTTACCCCCCGGACAGTACACCGGGGAGCTGTTTTTT. Protein product: CASSLPPGQYTGELFF. This chain links TRBV11-2 with TRBJ2-2, with D possibly TRBD1 on 6 matching bases. The V end was cut by 2 bases, the J end by 3 bases, with 13 bases between. This CDR3 is built from 16 residues. Per germline, CDR1 SGHAT and CDR2 FQNNGV.

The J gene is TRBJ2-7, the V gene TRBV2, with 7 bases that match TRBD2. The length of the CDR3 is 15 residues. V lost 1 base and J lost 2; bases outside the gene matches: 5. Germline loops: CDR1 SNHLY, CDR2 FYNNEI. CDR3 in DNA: TGTGCCAGCAGTGAAGGCGGGAGCCTGACCTACGAGCAGTACTTC. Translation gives CASSEGGSLTYEQYF.

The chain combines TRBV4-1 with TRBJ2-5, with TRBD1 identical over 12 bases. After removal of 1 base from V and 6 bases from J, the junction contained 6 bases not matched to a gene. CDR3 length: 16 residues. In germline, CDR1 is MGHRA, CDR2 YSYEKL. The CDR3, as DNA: TGCGCCAGCAGCCAAGGGGGACAGGGGGCATGGCAGACCCAGTACTTC. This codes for CASSQGGQGAWQTQYF.

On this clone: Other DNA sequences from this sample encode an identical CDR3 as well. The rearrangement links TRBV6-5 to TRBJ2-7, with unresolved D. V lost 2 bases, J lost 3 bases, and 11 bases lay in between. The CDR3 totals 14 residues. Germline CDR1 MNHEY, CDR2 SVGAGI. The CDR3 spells CASSYTSTGYEQYF. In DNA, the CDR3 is TGTGCCAGCAGTTACACCTCGACGGGCTACGAGCAGTACTTC.

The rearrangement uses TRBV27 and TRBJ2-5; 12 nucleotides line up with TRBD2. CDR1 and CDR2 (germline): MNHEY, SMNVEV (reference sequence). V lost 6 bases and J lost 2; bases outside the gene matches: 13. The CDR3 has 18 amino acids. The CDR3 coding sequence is TGTGCCAGCAGCGTACGACTAGCGGGAGAGGGGGCACAAGAGACCCAGTACTTC. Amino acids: CASSVRLAGEGAQETQYF.

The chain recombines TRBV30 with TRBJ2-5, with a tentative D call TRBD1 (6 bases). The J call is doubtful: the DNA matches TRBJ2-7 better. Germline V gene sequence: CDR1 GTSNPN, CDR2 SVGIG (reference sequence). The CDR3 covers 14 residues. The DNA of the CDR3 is TGTGCCTGGAGTGTAACAGGGATATCCTACGAGCAGTACTTC. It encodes CAWSVTGISYEQYF.

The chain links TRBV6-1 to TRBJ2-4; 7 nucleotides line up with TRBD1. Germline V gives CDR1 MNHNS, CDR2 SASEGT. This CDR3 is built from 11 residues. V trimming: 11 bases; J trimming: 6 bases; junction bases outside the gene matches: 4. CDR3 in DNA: TGTGCCGTGAGACAGGGAAACATTCAGTACTTC. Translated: CAVRQGNIQYF.

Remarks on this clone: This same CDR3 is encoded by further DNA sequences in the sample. The CDR3 protein is CASSSGQGFYEQYF. As DNA, the CDR3 is TGTGCCAGCAGTTCGGGACAGGGGTTTTACGAGCAGTACTTC. J is TRBJ2-7 and V is TRBV27, with TRBD1 matching 10 bases. Germline CDR1 is MNHEY and CDR2 is SMNVEV (reference sequence). This CDR3 has 14 residues. Trimming at V came to 4 bases and at J to 4 bases, leaving 4 bases not matched to a gene.

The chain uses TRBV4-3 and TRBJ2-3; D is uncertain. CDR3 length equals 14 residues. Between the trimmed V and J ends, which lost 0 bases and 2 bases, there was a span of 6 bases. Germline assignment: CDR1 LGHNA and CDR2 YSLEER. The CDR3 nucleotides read TGCGCCAGCAGCCAAGACCGGACCACAGATACGCAGTATTTT. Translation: CASSQDRTTDTQYF.

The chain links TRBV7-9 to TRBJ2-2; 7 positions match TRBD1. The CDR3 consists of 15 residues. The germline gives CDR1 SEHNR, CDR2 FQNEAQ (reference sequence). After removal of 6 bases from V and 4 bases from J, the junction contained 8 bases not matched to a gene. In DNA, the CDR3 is TGTGCCAGCAGTGAAAGGGGGCGGGTCACCGGGGAGCTGTTTTTT. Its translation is CASSERGRVTGELFF.

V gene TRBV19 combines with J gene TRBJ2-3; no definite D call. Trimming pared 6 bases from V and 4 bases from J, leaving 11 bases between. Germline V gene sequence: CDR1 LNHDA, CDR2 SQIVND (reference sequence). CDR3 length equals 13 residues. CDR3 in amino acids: CASRFRVADTQYF. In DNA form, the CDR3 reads TGTGCCAGTAGATTCCGCGTTGCAGATACGCAGTATTTT.

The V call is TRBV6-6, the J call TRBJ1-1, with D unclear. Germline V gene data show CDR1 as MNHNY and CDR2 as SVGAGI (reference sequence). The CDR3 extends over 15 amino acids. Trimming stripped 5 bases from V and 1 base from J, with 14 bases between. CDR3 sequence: CASSQTGGQNTEAFF. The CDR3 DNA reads TGTGCCAGCAGTCAAACGGGTGGTCAGAACACTGAAGCTTTCTTT.

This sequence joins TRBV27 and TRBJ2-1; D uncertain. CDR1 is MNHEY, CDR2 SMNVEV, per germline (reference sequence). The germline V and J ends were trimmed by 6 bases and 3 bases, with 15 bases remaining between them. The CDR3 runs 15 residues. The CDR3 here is CASRPLTGLYNEQFF. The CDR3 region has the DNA TGTGCCAGCAGGCCGTTGACGGGCCTCTACAATGAGCAGTTCTTC.